The next 22 T cell receptor beta chains were all read from a single sample in a study of CD8+ T cells in alopecia areata. The treatment denotes: oral pan-JAK inhibitor, 5-10 mg twice daily. The sequencing template was cDNA reverse transcribed from extracted RNA. The table came from immunoSEQ multiplex PCR; TCRdb's copy has only in-frame clones and leaves some out. The data show under 200,000 clones, roughly 60% seen once. The sample in question was CD4+ T cells sorted from blood, obtained at week 24, from a patient treated with tofacitinib. These receptors originate from a human donor with alopecia areata.

The chain is built from TRBV6-5 and TRBJ2-7; TRBD2 matches at 7 bases. This CDR3 has 14 amino acids. Looked up from germline, CDR1 is MNHEY and CDR2 is SVGAGI. The V and J ends lost 2 bases and 3 bases, in that order; junction bases with no gene match: 4. CDR3 residues: CASSYAGLNYEQYF. CDR3 nucleotides: TGTGCCAGCAGTTACGCGGGACTAAACTACGAGCAGTACTTC.

This chain connects TRBV7-9 to TRBJ1-2, with D unresolved. Germline V CDR1 and CDR2: SEHNR, FQNEAQ (reference sequence). This CDR3 comprises 12 residues. V gave up 3 bases and J gave up 6 bases, with 8 bases separating them. The CDR3 here is CASSFGPDGYTF. The CDR3 DNA reads as TGTGCCAGCAGCTTCGGTCCAGATGGCTACACCTTC.

The table lists this clone with a few counts. The V and J genes are TRBV29-1 and TRBJ1-1; possibly TRBD1 for D (6 bases). V was cut by 6 bases and J by 0 bases, with 11 bases left in between. CDR1 is SQVTM and CDR2 is ANQGSEA in the germline V gene. The CDR3 spans 13 residues. The CDR3 DNA reads TGCAGCGTGACAGGCAGGATGAACACTGAAGCTTTCTTT. This translates into CSVTGRMNTEAFF.

This clone was observed a handful of times. The rearrangement uses TRBV6-5 and TRBJ2-4; D is ambiguous. The V gene's germline CDR1 is MNHEY and CDR2 SVGAGI. The CDR3 runs 14 residues. V was shortened by 5 bases and J by 1 base, with 9 bases between the two germline ends. In DNA, the CDR3 is TGTGCCAGCAGTCCCAGTGGGGCCAAAAACATTCAGTACTTC. This codes for CASSPSGAKNIQYF.

The chain combines TRBV5-6 with TRBJ2-2; D is unresolved. CDR3 length: 15 amino acids. Per germline, CDR1 SGHDT and CDR2 YYEEEE. V lost 6 bases, J lost 1 base, and 13 bases lay in between. The CDR3 nucleotides are TGTGCCAGCAAGAGATCAGGCTTGAACACCGGGGAGCTGTTTTTT. This translates into CASKRSGLNTGELFF.

This clone was recorded a few times. The genes are TRBV29-1 and TRBJ2-5; TRBD2 might be the D (6 bases). CDR1 and CDR2 from the germline V gene are SQVTM and ANQGSEA. Trimming removed 6 bases at V and 2 bases at J, with 13 bases between. The CDR3 length is 13 residues. In nucleotides, the CDR3 is TGCAGCGTCGGGAGACAGTCTCAAGAGACCCAGTACTTC. Its translation: CSVGRQSQETQYF.

The V gene is TRBV29-1, the J gene TRBJ1-1, with D possibly TRBD1 on 5 matching bases. Trimming cost V 5 bases and J 3 bases, with 10 bases left between them. Germline CDR1 SQVTM, CDR2 ANQGSEA. This CDR3 region has 12 residues. DNA for the CDR3: TGCAGCGTTCGGGGGTTGTACACTGAAGCTTTCTTT. This sequence encodes CSVRGLYTEAFF.

This clone was recorded a few times. The J gene is TRBJ2-3, the V gene TRBV7-6, with 7 bases matching TRBD2. V was pared by 1 base and J by 2 bases, with 6 bases of the junction left unmatched. In germline, CDR1 is SGHVS, CDR2 FNYEAQ. CDR3 length equals 16 residues. The DNA of the CDR3 is TGTGCCAGCAGCTTAGTCGGTAGCGGGTACACAGATACGCAGTATTTT. Protein product: CASSLVGSGYTDTQYF.

The CDR3 protein is CASSLAGQGFSYNEQFF. In nucleotides, the CDR3 is TGCGCCAGCAGCTTAGCTGGACAGGGGTTCTCATACAATGAGCAGTTCTTC. The rearrangement uses TRBV5-1 and TRBJ2-1, with TRBD1 matching 9 bases. Trimming took 2 bases from V and 4 from J; bases not matched to a gene: 10. The length of the CDR3 is 17 residues. Germline assignment: CDR1 SGHRS and CDR2 YFSETQ.

The V gene is TRBV29-1, the J gene TRBJ2-1; D gene uncertain. With 5 bases removed from V and 1 base from J, the gap between germline ends came to 3 bases. The germline V gene encodes CDR1 SQVTM and CDR2 ANQGSEA. The CDR3 runs 11 residues. The CDR3, as DNA: TGCAGCGTTCGGTCCTACAATGAGCAGTTCTTC. Protein product: CSVRSYNEQFF.

This clone appeared a few times. This chain uses TRBV29-1 with TRBJ2-7, with D maybe TRBD1 (5 bases). The CDR3 consists of 12 residues. Trimming stripped 3 bases from V and 5 bases from J, with 11 bases between. Germline CDR1 and CDR2: SQVTM and ANQGSEA. The CDR3 nucleotides read TGCAGCGTTGAGGGCCAGGGCGACGAGCAGTACTTC. Protein product: CSVEGQGDEQYF.

The chain uses TRBV19 and TRBJ2-5; TRBD2 might be the D (5 bases). Germline V gene data show CDR1 as LNHDA and CDR2 as SQIVND (reference sequence). The V and J ends lost 7 bases and 5 bases respectively, with 23 bases between them. This CDR3 contains 16 residues. CDR3 region: CASTDRLAHDRETQYF. Written as DNA, the CDR3 is TGTGCCAGTACCGATAGGCTAGCACACGATCGGGAGACCCAGTACTTC.

CDR3 sequence: CSVEDHISRYGYTF. The CDR3, as DNA: TGCAGCGTTGAGGACCACATAAGCCGATATGGCTACACCTTC. The chain employs TRBV29-1 and TRBJ1-2, with unresolved D. V was trimmed by 3 bases and J by 5 bases, leaving 16 bases between them. Germline CDR1 is SQVTM and CDR2 is ANQGSEA. The length of the CDR3 is 14 residues.

This clone was detected only a few times. CDR3 sequence: CASSLYGVGPVRPLHF. The CDR3, as DNA: TGCGCCAGCAGCTTGTATGGCGTAGGCCCCGTGAGACCCCTCCACTTT. This chain joins TRBV5-1 and TRBJ1-6; no firm D call. This CDR3 comprises 16 residues. V was pared by 1 base and J by 12 bases, with 20 bases between. The germline V gene encodes CDR1 SGHRS and CDR2 YFSETQ.

As regards this clone: The sample has other DNA sequences that encode this CDR3 too. CDR3 protein: CSVEGSTDTQYF. As DNA, the CDR3 is TGCAGCGTTGAGGGGAGCACAGATACGCAGTATTTT. The V and J genes are TRBV29-1 and TRBJ2-3; D is ambiguous. V lost 3 bases, J lost 0 bases, and 4 bases lay in between. CDR3 length equals 12 residues. The germline gives CDR1 SQVTM, CDR2 ANQGSEA.

V and J are TRBV27 and TRBJ2-2; TRBD2 aligns across 11 bases. The CDR3 is made up of 17 amino acids. CDR1 MNHEY and CDR2 SMNVEV come from the germline V gene (reference sequence). Trimming removed 7 bases from V and 3 bases from J; junction bases left unmatched: 10. In nucleotides, the CDR3 is TGTGCCAGCAAGACCCCCCGGACTAGCGGGTACACCGGGGAGCTGTTTTTT. Translation: CASKTPRTSGYTGELFF.

V is TRBV7-2 and J is TRBJ2-5; a possible D gene is TRBD2 (5 bases). This CDR3 comprises 12 residues. Germline CDR1 reads SGHTA; CDR2 reads FQGNSA. V was shortened by 6 bases and J by 5 bases, with 10 bases between the two germline ends. The chain's CDR3 is CASRTMEETQYF. The CDR3 DNA follows: TGTGCCAGCAGGACTATGGAGGAGACCCAGTACTTC.

The chain couples TRBV30 to TRBJ1-2; 12 bases are shared with TRBD1. This CDR3 has 13 residues. V gave up 8 bases and J gave up 7 bases; unmatched junction bases: 8. Germline V gene lookup returns CDR1 GTSNPN and CDR2 SVGIG (reference sequence). The CDR3 region has the DNA TGTGCCGGGACAGGGGGCGCGTTGAGTGGCTACACCTTC. Its protein is CAGTGGALSGYTF.

The CDR3 protein is CASSRMGKGNQPQHF. DNA of the CDR3: TGTGCCAGCAGTCGCATGGGGAAGGGGAATCAGCCCCAGCATTTT. The V gene is TRBV6-5, the J gene TRBJ1-5; weak D call: TRBD1 (5 bases). CDR3 length equals 15 residues. The germline CDR1 and CDR2 sequences are MNHEY and SVGAGI. Trimming cost V 5 bases and J 4 bases, with 15 bases left between them.

The V call is TRBV6-6, the J call TRBJ2-5; TRBD1 matches 7 bases. Germline V lookup: CDR1 MNHNY, CDR2 SVGAGI (reference sequence). V lost 0 bases to trimming and J lost 5 bases; unmatched junction nucleotides: 3. The CDR3 loop spans 14 amino acids. The CDR3: CASSYSNRGETQYF. In nucleotides, the CDR3 is TGTGCCAGCAGTTACTCGAACAGGGGTGAGACCCAGTACTTC.

The genes are TRBV29-1 and TRBJ2-5, with D maybe TRBD1 (6 bases). Looked up from germline, CDR1 is SQVTM and CDR2 is ANQGSEA. V lost 7 bases to trimming and J lost 5 bases, with 23 bases between them. The CDR3 length is 15 residues. The CDR3 nucleotides read TGCAGCGGTGGAGACCGGGACATCTTGGGGGAGACCCAGTACTTC. Translated, it gives CSGGDRDILGETQYF.

Written as DNA, the CDR3 is TGCGCCAGCATGGGTCCCCCCTACTCCTACAATGAGCAGTTCTTC. Translated, it gives CASMGPPYSYNEQFF. This chain uses TRBV5-1 with TRBJ2-1, with D unclear. This CDR3 region has 15 residues. Looked up from germline, CDR1 is SGHRS and CDR2 is YFSETQ. Trimming shortened V by 6 bases and J by 0 bases, and 13 bases separated the two germline ends.